Following are 5 T cell receptor beta chains from one sample sequenced in a study of CD39 and CD103 CD8 tumor-infiltrating T cells. Sequencing was performed with immunoSEQ multiplex PCR; in TCRdb, only in-frame clones are kept and a portion is missing. The top ten clones hold roughly 28% of a sample with 950 to 1,500 clones, around 70% of them seen once. Material: CD39- CD103- CD8+ T cells sorted from the tumor. The subset denotes: CD103-CD39- double-negative CD45RA- CD8 T cells. Every receptor here comes from a human donor with ovarian cancer.

V gene TRBV11-2 combines with J gene TRBJ1-1; tentative D call: TRBD1 (5 bases). This CDR3 contains 13 residues. V lost 1 base to trimming and J lost 7 bases, with 10 bases between them. Germline CDR1 and CDR2: SGHAT and FQNNGV. DNA for the CDR3: TGTGCCAGCAGCTTAGGGGGGACGGATGAAGCTTTCTTT. Its translation: CASSLGGTDEAFF.

V usage is TRBV9 and J usage is TRBJ2-3; D is uncertain. Trimming cost V 0 bases and J 0 bases, with 8 bases left between them. Germline V gives CDR1 SGDLS, CDR2 YYNGEE. The CDR3 is made up of 15 amino acids. The CDR3 sequence is CASSVGAGSTDTQYF. The CDR3, as DNA: TGTGCCAGCAGCGTAGGGGCAGGTAGCACAGATACGCAGTATTTT.

This clone showed up just once. The rearrangement joins TRBV16 to TRBJ2-5; 7 bases are shared with TRBD1. Germline V gene sequence: CDR1 KGHSY, CDR2 FQNENV. CDR3 length: 15 residues. J was trimmed by 2 bases and V by 3 bases; bases with no gene match: 6. CDR3 bases: TGTGCCAGCAGCCAGTGGACAGGTTTACAAGAGACCCAGTACTTC. It specifies CASSQWTGLQETQYF.

This sequence joins TRBV7-6 and TRBJ2-1; 7 nucleotides align to TRBD2. Germline V gene data show CDR1 as SGHVS and CDR2 as FNYEAQ. The length of the CDR3 is 13 residues. V lost 6 bases and J lost 11; bases outside the gene matches: 10. This chain's CDR3 is CASSPDLAAKQFF. In DNA, the CDR3 is TGTGCCAGCAGTCCCGATCTAGCGGCCAAGCAGTTCTTC.

This chain connects TRBV5-5 to TRBJ2-5; 11 bases map to TRBD1. The CDR3 spans 17 residues. The trim removed 0 bases at V and 4 bases at J, leaving 8 bases unmatched. Germline V gene lookup returns CDR1 SGHKS and CDR2 YYEKEE (reference sequence). In DNA, the CDR3 is TGTGCCAGCAGCTTGGCCAATGGACAGGGGGCGGGAGAGACCCAGTACTTC. Protein product: CASSLANGQGAGETQYF.